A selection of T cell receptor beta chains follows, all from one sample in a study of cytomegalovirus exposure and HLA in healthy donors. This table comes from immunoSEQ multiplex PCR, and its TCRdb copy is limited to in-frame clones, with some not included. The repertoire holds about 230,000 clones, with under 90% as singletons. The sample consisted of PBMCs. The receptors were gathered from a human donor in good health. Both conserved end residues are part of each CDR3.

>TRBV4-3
CASSQGLGRAYEQYF
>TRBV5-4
CASSFSGTGEWEQYF
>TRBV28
CASIRGDRGNYGYTF
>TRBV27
CASSSKGTSGSYNEQFF
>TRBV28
CASSLDRTSGKYSYEQYF
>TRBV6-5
CASSYSGAQGEQYF
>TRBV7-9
CASSLRGSGNTIYF
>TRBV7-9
CASSPELTLPAKNIQYF
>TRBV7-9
CSSSLGTRGSSYEQYF
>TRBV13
CASSWPPGDTQYF
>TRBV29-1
CSVERQGKSYEQYF
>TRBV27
CASSLSGGSEQYF
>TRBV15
CATIAGDSRFYGYTF
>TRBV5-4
CASSLGGPTALSGNTIYF
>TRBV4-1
CASSHTGQETQYF
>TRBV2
CASSRRGQDNEQYF
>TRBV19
CASSIAGGAEAFF
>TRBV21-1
CASSKHSRGDGYTF